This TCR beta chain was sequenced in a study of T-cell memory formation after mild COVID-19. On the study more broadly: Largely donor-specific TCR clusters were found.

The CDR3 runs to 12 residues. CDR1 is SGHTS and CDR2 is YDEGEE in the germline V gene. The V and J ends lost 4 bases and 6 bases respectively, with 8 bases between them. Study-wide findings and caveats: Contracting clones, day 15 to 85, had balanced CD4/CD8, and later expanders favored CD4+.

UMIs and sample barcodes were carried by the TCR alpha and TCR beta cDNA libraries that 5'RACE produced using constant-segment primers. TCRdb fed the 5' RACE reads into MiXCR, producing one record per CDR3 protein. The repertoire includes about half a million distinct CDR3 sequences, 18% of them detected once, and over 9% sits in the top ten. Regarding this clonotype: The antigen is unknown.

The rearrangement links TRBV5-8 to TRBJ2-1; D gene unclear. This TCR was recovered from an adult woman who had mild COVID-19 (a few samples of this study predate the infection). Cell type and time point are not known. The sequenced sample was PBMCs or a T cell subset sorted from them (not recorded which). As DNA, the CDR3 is TGTGCCAGCAGCGGCGAGGCCAATGAGCAGTTCTTC. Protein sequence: CASSGEANEQFF.